This TCR beta chain was retrieved from a study of T cells after yellow fever vaccination. Overall study: Preparation used SMART-Seq v4 Ultra Low Input for the low-cell-number fractions.

The CDR3 sequence is 14 residues long. Per the germline V gene, CDR1 is WSHSY and CDR2 is SAAADI. V shed 0 bases and J shed 4 bases, with 9 bases lying between them. Conversion of TCR transcripts into cDNA relied on 5'RACE template switching, which added a universal primer site and UMIs. TCRdb redid the calling of the 5' RACE reads with MiXCR, one entry per CDR3 protein. Seen here are some 600,000 distinct CDR3 sequences, less than 20% observed once, and the top ten hold approximately 15%. The TCR sequence derives from a young man who received the YFV17D yellow fever vaccine. The sequenced sample was PBMCs, obtained less than 6 days after the first yellow fever vaccination. The gene calls are TRBV10-2 and TRBJ2-5, with D perhaps TRBD2 (6 bases). CDR3 bases: TGCGCCAGCAGTGAGTCCGGGGGACGAGAGACCCAGTACTTC. It is translated as CASSESGGRETQYF.